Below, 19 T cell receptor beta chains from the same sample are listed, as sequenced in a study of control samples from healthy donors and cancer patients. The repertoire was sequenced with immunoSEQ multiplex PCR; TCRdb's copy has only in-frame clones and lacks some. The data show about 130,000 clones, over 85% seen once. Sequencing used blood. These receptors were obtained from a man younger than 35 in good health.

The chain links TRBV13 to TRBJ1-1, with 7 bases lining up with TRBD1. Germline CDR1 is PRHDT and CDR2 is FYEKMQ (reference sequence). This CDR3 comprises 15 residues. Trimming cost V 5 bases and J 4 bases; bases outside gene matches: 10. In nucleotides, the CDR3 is TGTGCCAGCAGCAAAAGGGACAGCCTAACCACTGAAGCTTTCTTT. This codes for CASSKRDSLTTEAFF.

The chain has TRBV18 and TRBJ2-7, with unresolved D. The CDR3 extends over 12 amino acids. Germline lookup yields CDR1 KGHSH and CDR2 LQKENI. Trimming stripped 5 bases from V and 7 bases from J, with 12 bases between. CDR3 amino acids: CASSSSLGEQYF. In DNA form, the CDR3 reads TGTGCCAGCTCATCATCACTGGGGGAGCAGTACTTC. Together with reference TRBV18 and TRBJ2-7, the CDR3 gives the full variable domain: NAGVMQNPRHLVRRRGQEARLRCSPMKGHSHVYWYRQLPEEGLKFMVYLQKENIIDESGMPKERFSAEFPKEGPSILRIQQVVRGDSAAYFCASSSSLGEQYFGPGTRLTVT.

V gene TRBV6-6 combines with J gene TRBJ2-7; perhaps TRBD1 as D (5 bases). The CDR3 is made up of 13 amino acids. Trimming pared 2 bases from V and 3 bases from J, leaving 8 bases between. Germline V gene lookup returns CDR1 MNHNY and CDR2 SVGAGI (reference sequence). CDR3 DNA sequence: TGTGCCAGCAGTTACGATAGGGGCTACGAGCAGTACTTC. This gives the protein CASSYDRGYEQYF.

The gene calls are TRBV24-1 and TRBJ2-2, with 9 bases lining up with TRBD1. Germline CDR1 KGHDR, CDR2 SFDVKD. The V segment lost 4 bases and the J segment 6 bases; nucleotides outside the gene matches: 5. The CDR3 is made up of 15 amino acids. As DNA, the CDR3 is TGTGCCACCAGTGACAAGGACAGGGGCCCCGGGGAGCTGTTTTTT. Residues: CATSDKDRGPGELFF.

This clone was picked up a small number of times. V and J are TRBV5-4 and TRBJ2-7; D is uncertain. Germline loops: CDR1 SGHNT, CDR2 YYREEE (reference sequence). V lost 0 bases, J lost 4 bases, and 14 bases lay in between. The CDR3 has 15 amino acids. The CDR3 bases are TGTGCCAGCAGCTTGGGAGGATATGGGGTTTACGAGCAGTACTTC. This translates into CASSLGGYGVYEQYF.

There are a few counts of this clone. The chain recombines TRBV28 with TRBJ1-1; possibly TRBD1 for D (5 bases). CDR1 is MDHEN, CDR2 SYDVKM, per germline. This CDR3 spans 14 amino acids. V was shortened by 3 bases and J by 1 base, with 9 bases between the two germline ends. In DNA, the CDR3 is TGTGCCAGCAGTTTGGGGCAGGGGAACACTGAAGCTTTCTTT. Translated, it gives CASSLGQGNTEAFF.

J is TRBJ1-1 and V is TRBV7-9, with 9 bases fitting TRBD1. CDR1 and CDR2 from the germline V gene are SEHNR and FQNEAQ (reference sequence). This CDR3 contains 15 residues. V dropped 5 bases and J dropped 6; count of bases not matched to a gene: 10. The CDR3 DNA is TGTGCCAGCAGCGCGGACAGGGGAGTTAGGGCTGAAGCTTTCTTT. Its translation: CASSADRGVRAEAFF.

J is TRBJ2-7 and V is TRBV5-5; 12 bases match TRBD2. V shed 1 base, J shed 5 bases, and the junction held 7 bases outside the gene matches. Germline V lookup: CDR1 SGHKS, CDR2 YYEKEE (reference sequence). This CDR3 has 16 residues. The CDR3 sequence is CASSLSSGGAGDEQYF. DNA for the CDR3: TGTGCCAGCAGCTTGTCTAGCGGGGGGGCCGGGGACGAGCAGTACTTC.

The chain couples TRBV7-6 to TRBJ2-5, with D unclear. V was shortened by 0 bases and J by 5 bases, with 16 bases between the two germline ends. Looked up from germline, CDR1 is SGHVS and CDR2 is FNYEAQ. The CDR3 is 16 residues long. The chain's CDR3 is CASSLASPSFGETQYF. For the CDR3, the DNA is TGTGCCAGCAGCTTAGCCTCCCCCAGCTTCGGGGAGACCCAGTACTTC.

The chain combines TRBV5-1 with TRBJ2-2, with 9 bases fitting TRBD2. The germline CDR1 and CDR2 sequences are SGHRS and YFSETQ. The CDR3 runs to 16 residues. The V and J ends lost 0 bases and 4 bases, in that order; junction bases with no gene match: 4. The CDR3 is CASSLDAGGFTGELFF. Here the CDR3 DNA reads TGCGCCAGCAGCTTGGATGCGGGGGGGTTCACCGGGGAGCTGTTTTTT.

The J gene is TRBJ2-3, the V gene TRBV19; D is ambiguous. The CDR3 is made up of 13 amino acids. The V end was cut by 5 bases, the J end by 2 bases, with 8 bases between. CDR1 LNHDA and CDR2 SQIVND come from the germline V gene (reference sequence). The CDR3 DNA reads TGTGCCAGTAGTCCAAGCGCCACAGATACGCAGTATTTT. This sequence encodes CASSPSATDTQYF. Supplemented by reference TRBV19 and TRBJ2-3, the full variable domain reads DGGITQSPKYLFRKEGQNVTLSCEQNLNHDAMYWYRQDPGQGLRLIYYSQIVNDFQKGDIAEGYSVSREKKESFPLTVTSAQKNPTAFYLCASSPSATDTQYFGPGTRLTVL.

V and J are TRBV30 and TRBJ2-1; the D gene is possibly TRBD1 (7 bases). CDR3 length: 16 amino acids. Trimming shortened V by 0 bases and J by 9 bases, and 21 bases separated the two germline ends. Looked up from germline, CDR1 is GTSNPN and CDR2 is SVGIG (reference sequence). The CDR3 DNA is TGTGCCTGGAGTGTACCCGGACAGGCAGTAGCGGTTGAGCAGTTCTTC. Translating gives CAWSVPGQAVAVEQFF.

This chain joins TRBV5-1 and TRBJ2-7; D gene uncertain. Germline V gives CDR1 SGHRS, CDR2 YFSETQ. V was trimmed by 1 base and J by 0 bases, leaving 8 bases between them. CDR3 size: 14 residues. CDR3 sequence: CASSLPSSSYEQYF. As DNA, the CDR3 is TGCGCCAGCAGCTTGCCGTCAAGCTCCTACGAGCAGTACTTC. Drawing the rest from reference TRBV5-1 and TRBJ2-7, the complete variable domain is KAGVTQTPRYLIKTRGQQVTLSCSPISGHRSVSWYQQTPGQGLQFLFEYFSETQRNKGNFPGRFSGRQFSNSRSEMNVSTLELGDSALYLCASSLPSSSYEQYFGPGTRLTVT.

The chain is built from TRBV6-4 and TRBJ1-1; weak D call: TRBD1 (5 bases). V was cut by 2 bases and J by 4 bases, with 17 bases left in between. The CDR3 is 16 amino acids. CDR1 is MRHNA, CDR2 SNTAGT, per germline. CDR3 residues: CASSDMAPGGSTEAFF. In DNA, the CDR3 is TGTGCCAGCAGTGACATGGCCCCCGGGGGGAGCACTGAAGCTTTCTTT.

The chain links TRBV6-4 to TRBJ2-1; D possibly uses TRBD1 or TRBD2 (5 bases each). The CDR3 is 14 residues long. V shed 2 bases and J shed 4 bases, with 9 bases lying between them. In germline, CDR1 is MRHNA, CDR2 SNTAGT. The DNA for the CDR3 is TGTGCCAGCAGTGACAGGGGAGATTACAATGAGCAGTTCTTC. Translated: CASSDRGDYNEQFF.

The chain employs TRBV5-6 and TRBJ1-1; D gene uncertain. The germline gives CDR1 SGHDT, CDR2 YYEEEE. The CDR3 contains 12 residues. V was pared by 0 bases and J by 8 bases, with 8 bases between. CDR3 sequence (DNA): TGTGCCAGCAGCTTGGGAGTCGCCGAAGCTTTCTTT. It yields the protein CASSLGVAEAFF.

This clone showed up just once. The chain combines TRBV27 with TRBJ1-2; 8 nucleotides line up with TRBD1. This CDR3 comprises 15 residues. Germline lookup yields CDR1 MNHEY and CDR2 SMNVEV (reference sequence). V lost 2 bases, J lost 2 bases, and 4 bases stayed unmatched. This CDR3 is CASSLLGQGNYGYTF. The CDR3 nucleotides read TGTGCCAGCAGTTTACTCGGACAGGGCAACTATGGCTACACCTTC.

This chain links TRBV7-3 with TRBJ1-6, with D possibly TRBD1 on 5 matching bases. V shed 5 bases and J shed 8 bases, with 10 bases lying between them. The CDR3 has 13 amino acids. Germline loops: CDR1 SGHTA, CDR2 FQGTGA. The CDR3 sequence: CASSAGTDSPLHF. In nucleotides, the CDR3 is TGTGCCAGCAGCGCTGGGACCGATTCACCCCTCCACTTT.

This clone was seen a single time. CDR3 DNA: TGTGCCAGCAGCTTAGCGGGCGGGGTGATATATAATTCACCCCTCCACTTT. Protein product: CASSLAGGVIYNSPLHF. The V call is TRBV7-2, the J call TRBJ1-6; D is undetermined. This CDR3 has 17 residues. Germline lookup yields CDR1 SGHTA and CDR2 FQGNSA. V lost 0 bases, J lost 4 bases, and 13 bases lay in between.